The next 14 T cell receptor beta chains were all read from a single sample in a study of T cell repertoires in cytomegalovirus infection. MiXCR, run by TCRdb on the reads, gives a single entry per CDR3 protein. There are about a million distinct CDR3 sequences in the sample; approximately 33% occur only once, and about an eighth lies in the top ten. Their specific antigens are unknown. Material: cultured CD8+ T cells from PBMCs, obtained from culture after CMV antigen stimulation. All receptors come from a human donor in good health (CMV status not recorded). Some clones in this sample may be carry-over from other donors' samples.

This clonotype was counted only a few times. CDR3 protein: CARSHTGTLYNEQFF. The CDR3 region has the DNA TGCGCCAGGAGCCACACCGGGACACTATACAATGAGCAGTTCTTC. The V and J genes are TRBV10-1 and TRBJ2-1, with D maybe TRBD1 (6 bases). The V gene lost 9 bases and the J gene lost 4 bases, with 19 bases spanning the gap. Germline V gene sequence: CDR1 WNHNN, CDR2 SYGVQD (reference sequence). The CDR3 spans 15 residues.

This chain joins TRBV5-1 and TRBJ1-2; perhaps TRBD1 as D (5 bases). Trimming took off 2 bases at V and 7 bases at J, with 18 bases between the two ends. The CDR3 is 15 residues long. The germline gives CDR1 SGHRS, CDR2 YFSETQ. For the CDR3, the DNA is TGCGCCAGCAGCTTACAACAGGTGAACCTGGGTGGCTACACCTTC. Translating gives CASSLQQVNLGGYTF.

The J gene is TRBJ1-2, the V gene TRBV12-3 or TRBV12-4, with TRBD1 as a possible D gene (6 bases). The CDR3 consists of 16 residues. Trimming removed 2 bases at V and 6 bases at J, with 19 bases between. CDR3 coding DNA: TGTGCCAGCAGTTTAAACAGGGAGGCGTTTAGGGATGGCTACACCTTC. Its translation is CASSLNREAFRDGYTF.

This clonotype was found a few times. The chain is built from TRBV27 and TRBJ1-1; maybe TRBD1 (6 bases). Germline CDR1 and CDR2: MNHEY and SMNVEV (reference sequence). V lost 3 bases and J lost 5, with 13 bases in between. This CDR3 is built from 14 residues. The CDR3 DNA is TGTGCCAGCAGTTTTTATCGGGGGCTTACTGAAGCTTTCTTT. Residues: CASSFYRGLTEAFF.

The V call is TRBV27, the J call TRBJ1-1, with TRBD1 matching 10 bases. Germline assignment: CDR1 MNHEY and CDR2 SMNVEV (reference sequence). V gave up 6 bases and J gave up 5 bases; unmatched junction bases: 6. CDR3 length: 14 amino acids. The CDR3 DNA sequence: TGTGCCAGCAGACGGACAGGGGGGGGGACTGAAGCTTTCTTT. The encoded protein is CASRRTGGGTEAFF.

The chain recombines TRBV10-2 with TRBJ2-1; the D gene is possibly TRBD2 (5 bases). Germline CDR1 reads WSHSY; CDR2 reads SAAADI. The CDR3 is made up of 13 amino acids. With 3 bases removed from V and 9 bases from J, the gap between germline ends came to 12 bases. This CDR3 is CASSDTGRGEQFF. CDR3 bases: TGCGCCAGCAGTGACACTGGACGGGGTGAGCAGTTCTTC.

The chain links TRBV12-3 or TRBV12-4 to TRBJ1-2; D not certain. The CDR3 is made up of 14 amino acids. Trimming shortened V by 2 bases and J by 4 bases, and 11 bases separated the two germline ends. The CDR3 loop reads CASSLTGPSYGYTF. The DNA of the CDR3 is TGTGCCAGCAGTTTAACCGGGCCGAGCTATGGCTACACCTTC.

The chain combines TRBV6-5 with TRBJ1-1; no clear D gene. Germline V gene lookup returns CDR1 MNHEY and CDR2 SVGAGI. Between the trimmed V and J ends, which lost 7 bases and 1 base, there was a span of 19 bases. The CDR3 has 16 residues. This CDR3 reads CASKEWQGYGNTEAFF. The CDR3 region has the DNA TGTGCCAGCAAGGAGTGGCAAGGGTATGGGAACACTGAAGCTTTCTTT.

This clonotype was detected only a few times. V gene TRBV5-4 combines with J gene TRBJ2-3; D uncertain. Trimming cost V 0 bases and J 0 bases, with 14 bases left between them. The germline gives CDR1 SGHNT, CDR2 YYREEE (reference sequence). The CDR3 is made up of 17 amino acids. CDR3 sequence reads: CASSLAMGFVSTDTQYF. CDR3 sequence (DNA): TGTGCCAGCAGCTTGGCTATGGGCTTTGTTAGCACAGATACGCAGTATTTT.

The chain links TRBV7-8 to TRBJ2-3, with a possible D match to TRBD2 (5 bases). The germline V and J ends were trimmed by 5 bases and 1 base, with 13 bases remaining between them. The germline gives CDR1 SGHVS, CDR2 FQNEAQ. The CDR3 covers 15 residues. CDR3 loop: CASSLKRAGTDTQYF. In DNA form, the CDR3 reads TGTGCCAGCAGCCTCAAGAGGGCTGGCACAGATACGCAGTATTTT.

J is TRBJ2-3 and V is TRBV20-1, with 11 nucleotides matching TRBD2. Trimming at V came to 0 bases and at J to 4 bases, leaving 6 bases not matched to a gene. The CDR3 extends over 16 amino acids. Germline lookup yields CDR1 DFQATT and CDR2 SNEGSKA (reference sequence). The CDR3 nucleotides are TGCAGTGCTAGAGAGGAACTAGCGGGGGAGGCAGATACGCAGTATTTT. It encodes CSAREELAGEADTQYF.

The chain's CDR3 is CASSAGPNEYF. CDR3 DNA sequence: TGTGCCAGCAGCGCGGGCCCAAATGAGTACTTC. J is TRBJ2-5 and V is TRBV7-9, with D tentatively TRBD2 (5 bases). The ends were cut back, 5 bases at V and 12 bases at J, with 13 bases in the middle. CDR1 is SEHNR and CDR2 is FQNEAQ in the germline V gene (reference sequence). The CDR3 contains 11 residues.

V is TRBV27 and J is TRBJ1-5, with unresolved D. Deletions cut 4 bases from V and 9 bases from J, with 10 bases between. The CDR3 runs 12 residues. Germline CDR1 and CDR2: MNHEY and SMNVEV (reference sequence). CDR3 coding DNA: TGTGCCAGCAGTTCCACGTTGTGGCCCCAGCATTTT. Translation gives CASSSTLWPQHF.

There are a few counts of this clonotype. The chain joins TRBV7-6 to TRBJ1-4, with D perhaps matching TRBD1 (6 bases). This CDR3 is 16 amino acids long. CDR1 SGHVS and CDR2 FNYEAQ come from the germline V gene. With 2 bases removed from V and 0 bases from J, the gap between germline ends came to 10 bases. The CDR3 region is CASSLRRQATNEKLFF. DNA for the CDR3: TGTGCCAGCAGCTTAAGAAGACAGGCAACTAATGAAAAACTGTTTTTT.